Below, 16 T cell receptor beta chains from the same sample are listed, as sequenced in a study of metastatic and nonmetastatic thyroid tumors. No treatment of any kind had been given to any patient before thyroid surgery. TCRdb used MiXCR to call clones anew from the PCR reads. This table holds about 21,000 clones, about 30% found once. The sample comprised blood. The receptors here all came from a female donor with papillary thyroid cancer or a benign thyroid nodule (not recorded which). Some clones in this sample may be carry-over from other donors' samples.

This clone has a count of ten or more. The J gene is TRBJ2-1, the V gene TRBV4-1; D is uncertain. The germline gives CDR1 MGHRA, CDR2 YSYEKL. Deletions cut 1 base from V and 3 bases from J, with 16 bases between. The length of the CDR3 is 17 residues. The CDR3 spells CASSQASDLQNYNEQFF. The CDR3 nucleotides read TGCGCCAGCAGCCAAGCTTCGGATCTACAGAACTACAATGAGCAGTTCTTC.

This clone appeared a few times. The J gene is TRBJ2-7, the V gene TRBV28, with 8 bases aligning to TRBD1. Trimming cost V 6 bases and J 3 bases; bases outside gene matches: 4. The CDR3 sequence is 13 residues long. The germline CDR1 and CDR2 sequences are MDHEN and SYDVKM. The CDR3 loop reads CASRTGANYEQYF. DNA of the CDR3: TGTGCCAGCAGGACAGGGGCAAACTACGAGCAGTACTTC. The complete variable domain, with remaining parts taken from reference TRBV28 and TRBJ2-7, reads DVKVTQSSRYLVKRTGEKVFLECVQDMDHENMFWYRQDPGLGLRLIYFSYDVKMKEKGDIPEGYSVSREKKERFSLILESASTNQTSMYLCASRTGANYEQYFGPGTRLTVT.

This clone was seen only a few times. The same CDR3 is also encoded by other DNA sequences in this sample. V is TRBV11-2 and J is TRBJ2-5, with TRBD1 matching over 8 bases. The V segment lost 5 bases and the J segment 0 bases; nucleotides outside the gene matches: 8. This CDR3 has 16 residues. The germline CDR1 and CDR2 sequences are SGHAT and FQNNGV. CDR3 nucleotide sequence: TGTGCCAGCAGCAGGGGGACAGGAGGGTACCAAGAGACCCAGTACTTC. Its translation is CASSRGTGGYQETQYF.

By share, this clone counts as medium-sized. The rearrangement joins TRBV20-1 to TRBJ1-1; tentatively, D is TRBD1 (5 bases). The CDR3 spans 15 residues. With 1 base removed from V and 0 bases from J, the gap between germline ends came to 12 bases. Germline V gene lookup returns CDR1 DFQATT and CDR2 SNEGSKA (reference sequence). Here the CDR3 DNA reads TGCAGTGCTAGAGCCCGGGGGACCATGAACACTGAAGCTTTCTTT. Encoded protein: CSARARGTMNTEAFF.

This clone was seen more than once but under ten times. The CDR3 reads CASSYFNEQFF. CDR3 bases: TGTGCCAGCAGTTACTTTAATGAGCAGTTCTTC. This sequence joins TRBV6-2 or TRBV6-3 and TRBJ2-1; D not resolved. The CDR3 is made up of 11 amino acids. Trimming left V 1 base short and J 7 bases short, with 2 bases between. Germline CDR1 reads MNHEY; CDR2 reads SVGEGT.

This clone was found many times. This sequence joins TRBV7-2 and TRBJ2-2; TRBD2 is a possible D gene (6 bases). V lost 4 bases, J lost 7 bases, and 10 bases lay in between. The length of the CDR3 is 13 residues. In germline, CDR1 is SGHTA, CDR2 FQGNSA. CDR3 sequence (DNA): TGTGCCAGCAGCTCCCCGACTAGCGGGGAGCTGTTTTTT. This translates into CASSSPTSGELFF.

This clone was seen only a few times. The chain joins TRBV28 to TRBJ2-7; perhaps TRBD1 as D (6 bases). The ends were cut back, 5 bases at V and 6 bases at J, with 14 bases in the middle. The CDR3 consists of 13 residues. Germline V gene lookup returns CDR1 MDHEN and CDR2 SYDVKM. The CDR3 protein is CASSPAGVLEQYF. In DNA form, the CDR3 reads TGTGCCAGCAGTCCCGCAGGGGTACTCGAGCAGTACTTC.

The V and J genes are TRBV14 and TRBJ1-2; D not certain. Germline V gene sequence: CDR1 SGHDN, CDR2 FVKESK. The CDR3 is 13 amino acids. V was trimmed by 4 bases and J by 2 bases, leaving 8 bases between them. The CDR3 spells CASSREPNYGYTF. As DNA, the CDR3 is TGTGCCAGCAGCCGAGAACCCAACTATGGCTACACCTTC.

This chain connects TRBV27 to TRBJ2-3, with TRBD2 matching 7 bases. J was trimmed by 7 bases and V by 6 bases; bases with no gene match: 7. The CDR3 is 13 amino acids. Per germline, CDR1 MNHEY and CDR2 SMNVEV (reference sequence). Here the CDR3 DNA reads TGTGCCAGCAGCCCTACTAGCGCCTATACGCAGTATTTT. Its translation is CASSPTSAYTQYF.

V gene TRBV5-1 combines with J gene TRBJ1-2, with no clear D. V shed 2 bases and J shed 3 bases, with 11 bases lying between them. This CDR3 is 14 amino acids long. Per the germline V gene, CDR1 is SGHRS and CDR2 is YFSETQ. The CDR3 sequence is CASSFGWEDYGYTF. In DNA form, the CDR3 reads TGCGCCAGCAGCTTCGGGTGGGAGGACTATGGCTACACCTTC.

This clone showed up many times. The CDR3 DNA follows: TGCAGTGCTAGCCGGGACAGGGGGAGCAATGAGCAGTTCTTC. Its protein product is CSASRDRGSNEQFF. V usage is TRBV20-1 and J usage is TRBJ2-1, with 11 bases fitting TRBD1. Per the germline V gene, CDR1 is DFQATT and CDR2 is SNEGSKA (reference sequence). There are 14 residues in the CDR3. V lost 3 bases and J lost 6; bases outside the gene matches: 4.

The chain joins TRBV19 to TRBJ2-1; TRBD2 matches 11 bases. This CDR3 is 16 amino acids long. V lost 6 bases and J lost 4; bases outside the gene matches: 8. CDR1 is LNHDA, CDR2 SQIVND, per germline (reference sequence). CDR3 in DNA: TGTGCCAGTAGGACGATAGCGGGGGGGAAGTACAATGAGCAGTTCTTC. Its translation: CASRTIAGGKYNEQFF.

V gene TRBV2 combines with J gene TRBJ2-1, with D possibly matching TRBD2 (5 bases). Trimming removed 4 bases from V and 8 bases from J, with 15 bases in between. Germline CDR1 reads SNHLY; CDR2 reads FYNNEI. The CDR3 is 14 residues long. DNA of the CDR3: TGTGCCAGCAGTGCGATACCTACGAGGGATGAGCAGTTCTTC. Its protein is CASSAIPTRDEQFF.

The chain links TRBV5-6 to TRBJ1-1; 7 bases map to TRBD1. CDR3 length: 14 residues. Germline loops: CDR1 SGHDT, CDR2 YYEEEE. J gave up 7 bases and V 6 bases, and 12 bases lay outside the gene matches. CDR3 in DNA: TGTGCCAGCACGACAGGGTCCAGAACAGGTGAAGCTTTCTTT. This codes for CASTTGSRTGEAFF.

This clone was observed many times. The chain recombines TRBV18 with TRBJ2-5; tentatively, D is TRBD2 (6 bases). CDR3 length: 11 amino acids. Germline CDR1 KGHSH, CDR2 LQKENI. V dropped 6 bases and J dropped 5 bases, with 7 bases sitting between them. The chain's CDR3 is CASSRGETQYF. The DNA for the CDR3 is TGTGCCAGCTCTCGGGGGGAGACCCAGTACTTC.

The V gene is TRBV5-4, the J gene TRBJ2-6, with D hard to call. In germline, CDR1 is SGHNT, CDR2 YYREEE (reference sequence). The germline V and J ends were trimmed by 6 bases and 0 bases, with 10 bases remaining between them. The CDR3 totals 15 residues. CDR3 protein: CASIFWTSGANVLTF. The DNA for the CDR3 is TGTGCCAGCATCTTTTGGACCTCTGGGGCCAACGTCCTGACTTTC.